These 30 T cell receptor beta chains share one sample of origin, sequenced in a study of T cells after yellow fever vaccination. From the 5' RACE reads, TCRdb called clonotypes with MiXCR, one entry per CDR3 protein. The data hold roughly 120,000 distinct CDR3 sequences, with more than 6% observed a single time. The specimen comprised CD4+ T cells sorted from PBMCs, sampled less than 11 days after the first yellow fever vaccination. These TCRs come from a young man who received the YFV17D yellow fever vaccine.

This clonotype occurred many times. The chain recombines TRBV30 with TRBJ1-4, with 9 bases matching TRBD1. CDR3 size: 15 residues. The germline CDR1 and CDR2 sequences are GTSNPN and SVGIG (reference sequence). Trimming removed 5 bases from V and 4 bases from J; junction bases left unmatched: 8. The CDR3 loop is CAWGKGTGFNEKLFF. The CDR3 coding sequence is TGTGCCTGGGGGAAAGGGACAGGGTTTAATGAAAAACTGTTTTTT.

The V call is TRBV7-9, the J call TRBJ1-2; 8 positions match TRBD1. Germline V gene data show CDR1 as SEHNR and CDR2 as FQNEAQ (reference sequence). V lost 8 bases to trimming and J lost 8 bases; unmatched junction nucleotides: 1. This CDR3 is built from 10 residues. For the CDR3, the DNA is TGTGCCAGCGCAGGGGGCGGCTACACCTTC. Encoded protein: CASAGGGYTF.

This clonotype was seen many times. V and J are TRBV20-1 and TRBJ2-1, with 11 bases matching TRBD1. J was trimmed by 6 bases and V by 4 bases; bases with no gene match: 8. The CDR3 contains 15 residues. Germline V gene lookup returns CDR1 DFQATT and CDR2 SNEGSKA (reference sequence). CDR3 in DNA: TGCAGTGCTACAACCGGGACAGGGGGTTCCAATGAGCAGTTCTTC. Translation gives CSATTGTGGSNEQFF.

This clonotype has ten or more counts. The V call is TRBV18, the J call TRBJ1-4; possibly TRBD1 for D (6 bases). V was pared by 3 bases and J by 7 bases, with 15 bases between. The germline gives CDR1 KGHSH, CDR2 LQKENI. The CDR3 sequence is 15 residues long. CDR3 nucleotide sequence: TGTGCCAGCTCACCGAGCAGGGGTTTATCTGAAAAACTGTTTTTT. Its translation is CASSPSRGLSEKLFF.

This clonotype was picked up a small number of times. The chain employs TRBV2 and TRBJ2-1, with TRBD1 matching 8 bases. J was trimmed by 7 bases and V by 2 bases; bases with no gene match: 10. This CDR3 spans 16 amino acids. Germline V gene sequence: CDR1 SNHLY, CDR2 FYNNEI. The CDR3 spells CASSEWGTGRENEQFF. In nucleotides, the CDR3 is TGTGCCAGCAGTGAATGGGGGACAGGTCGGGAAAATGAGCAGTTCTTC.

This clonotype was seen ten or more times. V usage is TRBV5-1 and J usage is TRBJ2-5; unclear D gene. The ends were cut back, 4 bases at V and 4 bases at J, with 11 bases in the middle. The CDR3 totals 13 residues. CDR1 is SGHRS and CDR2 is YFSETQ in the germline V gene. CDR3 nucleotide sequence: TGCGCCAGCAGCCTAGTGGGTGGAGAGACCCAGTACTTC. Translating it yields CASSLVGGETQYF.

This clonotype was detected many times. The CDR3 DNA follows: TGTGCCAGCAGCTTGGGGAGGGGGGGCCTCAATGAGCAGTTCTTC. Its protein product is CASSLGRGGLNEQFF. This rearrangement joins TRBV5-5 to TRBJ2-1; a possible D gene is TRBD2 (7 bases). V was clipped by 0 bases and J by 6 bases, with 13 bases between them. The CDR3 runs to 15 residues. Germline V gene sequence: CDR1 SGHKS, CDR2 YYEKEE (reference sequence).

The chain uses TRBV7-2 and TRBJ2-3; 7 bases match TRBD2. This CDR3 has 15 residues. V was clipped by 6 bases and J by 4 bases; unmatched bases: 10. Germline CDR1 reads SGHTA; CDR2 reads FQGNSA. CDR3 residues: CASRRRGGAADTQYF. CDR3 sequence (DNA): TGTGCCAGCAGGCGGAGGGGAGGGGCCGCAGATACGCAGTATTTT.

To note about this clonotype: Sequence at one end of the junction differs from germline and may be a read error. This chain links TRBV6-6 with TRBJ2-1, with D possibly TRBD1 on 6 matching bases. The CDR3 totals 13 residues. Germline V lookup: CDR1 MNHNY, CDR2 SVGAGI (reference sequence). The CDR3, as DNA: TGTGCCAGCAGCCCCGGACAGTTAGATGAGCACTTCTTC. It specifies CASSPGQLDEHFF.

This clonotype was counted many times. J is TRBJ1-1 and V is TRBV27; D gene uncertain. Looked up from germline, CDR1 is MNHEY and CDR2 is SMNVEV (reference sequence). The CDR3 is made up of 14 amino acids. The germline V and J ends were trimmed by 5 bases and 3 bases, with 13 bases remaining between them. The CDR3 DNA follows: TGTGCCAGCAGTACCTCCGGACCAGACACTGAAGCTTTCTTT. This codes for CASSTSGPDTEAFF.

This clonotype occurred many times. The chain couples TRBV20-1 to TRBJ2-1; tentatively, D is TRBD2 (6 bases). Germline lookup yields CDR1 DFQATT and CDR2 SNEGSKA (reference sequence). CDR3 length: 14 amino acids. Trimming took off 1 base at V and 2 bases at J, with 9 bases between the two ends. The CDR3 protein is CSARGWGAYNEQFF. As DNA, the CDR3 is TGCAGTGCTAGAGGCTGGGGGGCCTACAATGAGCAGTTCTTC.

Of note for this clonotype: A much larger clonotype is one base distant, so this may be a read error. The V call is TRBV2, the J call TRBJ2-3; 16 bases line up with TRBD2. The CDR3 covers 18 residues. CDR1 and CDR2 from the germline V gene are SNHLY and FYNNEI. The CDR3 protein is CTSSPLGLAGGPRDTQYF. CDR3 sequence (DNA): TGTACCAGCAGTCCCCTGGGACTAGCGGGGGGGCCAAGGGATACGCAGTATTTT.

In its sample, this clonotype was seen many times. This chain joins TRBV20-1 and TRBJ1-2; the D gene is possibly TRBD1 (5 bases). Germline V gene data show CDR1 as DFQATT and CDR2 as SNEGSKA (reference sequence). Trimming took 0 bases from V and 6 from J, leaving 14 bases between them. The CDR3 runs 14 residues. CDR3 sequence reads: CSARDSRVPHGYTF. The CDR3 bases are TGCAGTGCTAGAGACTCCAGGGTTCCCCATGGCTACACCTTC.

This clonotype has ten or more counts. The rearrangement joins TRBV10-3 to TRBJ2-2; the D gene is possibly TRBD1 (6 bases). Germline CDR1 reads ENHRY; CDR2 reads SYGVKD. This CDR3 is 13 amino acids long. V shed 3 bases and J shed 6 bases, with 8 bases lying between them. The CDR3 coding sequence is TGTGCCATCAGTGACACAGGGCCCGGGGAGCTGTTTTTT. Translation gives CAISDTGPGELFF.

This clonotype was detected many times. This sequence joins TRBV12-3 or TRBV12-4 and TRBJ2-3; perhaps TRBD2 as D (6 bases). V was shortened by 4 bases and J by 4 bases, with 15 bases between the two germline ends. This CDR3 has 15 residues. Here the CDR3 DNA reads TGTGCCAGCAGTTCCAGACTTAGCGGCGCAGATACGCAGTATTTT. Protein sequence: CASSSRLSGADTQYF.

At least ten counts were recorded for this clonotype. The V call is TRBV11-2, the J call TRBJ1-1; D perhaps matches TRBD1 (6 bases). Trimming cost V 5 bases and J 4 bases, with 20 bases left between them. There are 16 residues in the CDR3. The germline CDR1 and CDR2 sequences are SGHAT and FQNNGV. CDR3: CASSPSRGAPFTEAFF. The DNA for the CDR3 is TGTGCCAGCAGCCCAAGCAGGGGAGCCCCATTCACTGAAGCTTTCTTT.

Many counts were recorded for this clonotype. The CDR3 DNA reads as TGTGCCAGCAGTGGGGGGGCCGGTGGCTACACCTTC. Translating it yields CASSGGAGGYTF. The V gene is TRBV12-3 or TRBV12-4, the J gene TRBJ1-2, with D tentatively TRBD1 (6 bases). V lost 5 bases to trimming and J lost 7 bases, with 11 bases between them. The CDR3 spans 12 residues.

The table lists this clonotype with many counts. The chain employs TRBV5-1 and TRBJ2-3; D gene ambiguous. Trimming left V 3 bases short and J 2 bases short, with 13 bases between. The CDR3 is 15 residues long. The germline CDR1 and CDR2 sequences are SGHRS and YFSETQ. The CDR3 DNA sequence: TGCGCCAGCAGCTCTAGAGCAGACCACACAGATACGCAGTATTTT. Protein: CASSSRADHTDTQYF. The full variable domain, completed using reference TRBV5-1 and TRBJ2-3, is KAGVTQTPRYLIKTRGQQVTLSCSPISGHRSVSWYQQTPGQGLQFLFEYFSETQRNKGNFPGRFSGRQFSNSRSEMNVSTLELGDSALYLCASSSRADHTDTQYFGPGTRLTVL.

This clonotype appeared a few times. A much larger clone is a single base away; this may be a read error. The chain links TRBV11-2 to TRBJ2-5; D might be TRBD2 (5 bases). From germline, CDR1 is SGHAT and CDR2 FQNNGV. Trimming took 7 bases from V and 5 from J, leaving 17 bases between them. The CDR3 extends over 14 amino acids. This chain's CDR3 is CASTDLRGCETQYF. The CDR3 DNA sequence: TGTGCCAGCACCGACCTACGGGGTTGTGAGACCCAGTACTTC.

The chain has TRBV7-3 and TRBJ2-1; TRBD2 aligns across 9 bases. This CDR3 spans 15 amino acids. Germline V gene sequence: CDR1 SGHTA, CDR2 FQGTGA. The junction had 6 bases not matched to a gene; V was cut back by 2 bases and J by 7 bases. The CDR3 DNA follows: TGTGCCAGCAGCTTAGGCGGGGGGGCAGGGAATGAGCAGTTCTTC. This translates into CASSLGGGAGNEQFF.

The CDR3 DNA sequence: TGTGCCAGCAACCCCCGGGGGACAGGGGACGAAAAACTGTTTTTT. As protein: CASNPRGTGDEKLFF. The rearrangement links TRBV6-1 to TRBJ1-4, with TRBD1 identical over 10 bases. The CDR3 covers 15 residues. From germline, CDR1 is MNHNS and CDR2 SASEGT. V was pared by 7 bases and J by 8 bases, with 10 bases of the junction left unmatched.

This clonotype was picked up many times. The chain has TRBV5-5 and TRBJ2-2; D is possibly TRBD1 (6 bases). The length of the CDR3 is 14 residues. Between the trimmed V and J ends, which lost 4 bases and 3 bases, there was a span of 10 bases. Germline V gene lookup returns CDR1 SGHKS and CDR2 YYEKEE (reference sequence). CDR3 coding DNA: TGTGCCAGCAGCCAACAGGGAGACACCGGGGAGCTGTTTTTT. It specifies CASSQQGDTGELFF.

This clonotype was recorded a few times. For the CDR3, the DNA is TGTGCCAGTAAGCAGGCTGGGGCCAACGTCCTGACTTTC. This codes for CASKQAGANVLTF. The chain carries TRBV19 and TRBJ2-6; D is undetermined. The CDR3 runs to 13 residues. V lost 7 bases to trimming and J lost 2 bases, with 6 bases between them. Per the germline V gene, CDR1 is LNHDA and CDR2 is SQIVND (reference sequence).

This clonotype was counted at least ten times. This chain joins TRBV29-1 and TRBJ2-3; perhaps D is TRBD1 or TRBD2 (6 bases each). Trimming pared 4 bases from V and 6 bases from J, leaving 23 bases between. Germline V CDR1 and CDR2: SQVTM, ANQGSEA. This CDR3 is built from 16 residues. The CDR3 region has the DNA TGCAGCGTTGCCACCCCCCCGGGACAAGGGGGGGATACGCAGTATTTT. Translated, it gives CSVATPPGQGGDTQYF.

This clonotype came up once. This chain links TRBV7-2 with TRBJ1-1; D unclear. Trimming took 1 base from V and 0 from J, leaving 9 bases between them. CDR1 is SGHTA, CDR2 FQGNSA, per germline. There are 15 residues in the CDR3. Here the CDR3 reads CASSLVGVMNTEAFF. CDR3 DNA sequence: TGTGCCAGCAGCTTAGTGGGCGTCATGAACACTGAAGCTTTCTTT.

This clonotype was seen ten or more times. The chain is built from TRBV24-1 and TRBJ2-1, with a tentative D call TRBD1 (6 bases). The CDR3 contains 17 residues. V lost 4 bases, J lost 10 bases, and 25 bases lay in between. Germline V lookup: CDR1 KGHDR, CDR2 SFDVKD. CDR3 protein: CATSDYGMGQGSGEQFF. CDR3 in DNA: TGTGCCACCAGTGACTACGGAATGGGGCAGGGGTCGGGAGAGCAGTTCTTC.

This clonotype was picked up many times. The chain employs TRBV10-3 and TRBJ2-1, with D possibly called TRBD1 or TRBD2 (7 bases each). Trimming shortened V by 0 bases and J by 6 bases, and 18 bases separated the two germline ends. The CDR3 is 17 amino acids. CDR1 and CDR2 from the germline V gene are ENHRY and SYGVKD. The CDR3 nucleotides are TGTGCCATCAGTGAGTCGATCCACAGGGGCGGGAGCAATGAGCAGTTCTTC. It specifies CAISESIHRGGSNEQFF.

The table lists this clonotype with many counts. The J gene is TRBJ1-1, the V gene TRBV20-1; D is possibly TRBD1 (6 bases). CDR3 size: 17 residues. Trimming removed 3 bases at V and 4 bases at J, with 24 bases between. CDR1 DFQATT and CDR2 SNEGSKA come from the germline V gene (reference sequence). CDR3 protein: CSARGGRGTSYGTEAFF. Written as DNA, the CDR3 is TGCAGTGCTAGGGGGGGCAGGGGCACATCTTACGGCACTGAAGCTTTCTTT.

Only a few counts were recorded for this clonotype. The genes are TRBV5-1 and TRBJ2-1; 7 positions match TRBD2. Germline-derived CDR1 and CDR2 are SGHRS and YFSETQ. The CDR3 is 13 residues long. The trim removed 5 bases at V and 5 bases at J, leaving 4 bases unmatched. The CDR3 spells CASRSGEDNEQFF. CDR3 coding DNA: TGCGCCAGCAGAAGCGGGGAGGACAATGAGCAGTTCTTC. Using reference TRBV5-1 and TRBJ2-1 for the parts outside the CDR3, the full variable domain is KAGVTQTPRYLIKTRGQQVTLSCSPISGHRSVSWYQQTPGQGLQFLFEYFSETQRNKGNFPGRFSGRQFSNSRSEMNVSTLELGDSALYLCASRSGEDNEQFFGPGTRLTVL.

Many counts were recorded for this clonotype. V gene TRBV18 combines with J gene TRBJ2-7; no reliable D call. The CDR3 runs to 12 residues. V lost 6 bases, J lost 5 bases, and 11 bases lay in between. Germline CDR1 KGHSH, CDR2 LQKENI. The CDR3 DNA reads as TGTGCCAGCTCCCAGGTCGGCCACGAGCAGTACTTC. It translates to CASSQVGHEQYF. Supplemented by reference TRBV18 and TRBJ2-7, the full variable domain reads NAGVMQNPRHLVRRRGQEARLRCSPMKGHSHVYWYRQLPEEGLKFMVYLQKENIIDESGMPKERFSAEFPKEGPSILRIQQVVRGDSAAYFCASSQVGHEQYFGPGTRLTVT.